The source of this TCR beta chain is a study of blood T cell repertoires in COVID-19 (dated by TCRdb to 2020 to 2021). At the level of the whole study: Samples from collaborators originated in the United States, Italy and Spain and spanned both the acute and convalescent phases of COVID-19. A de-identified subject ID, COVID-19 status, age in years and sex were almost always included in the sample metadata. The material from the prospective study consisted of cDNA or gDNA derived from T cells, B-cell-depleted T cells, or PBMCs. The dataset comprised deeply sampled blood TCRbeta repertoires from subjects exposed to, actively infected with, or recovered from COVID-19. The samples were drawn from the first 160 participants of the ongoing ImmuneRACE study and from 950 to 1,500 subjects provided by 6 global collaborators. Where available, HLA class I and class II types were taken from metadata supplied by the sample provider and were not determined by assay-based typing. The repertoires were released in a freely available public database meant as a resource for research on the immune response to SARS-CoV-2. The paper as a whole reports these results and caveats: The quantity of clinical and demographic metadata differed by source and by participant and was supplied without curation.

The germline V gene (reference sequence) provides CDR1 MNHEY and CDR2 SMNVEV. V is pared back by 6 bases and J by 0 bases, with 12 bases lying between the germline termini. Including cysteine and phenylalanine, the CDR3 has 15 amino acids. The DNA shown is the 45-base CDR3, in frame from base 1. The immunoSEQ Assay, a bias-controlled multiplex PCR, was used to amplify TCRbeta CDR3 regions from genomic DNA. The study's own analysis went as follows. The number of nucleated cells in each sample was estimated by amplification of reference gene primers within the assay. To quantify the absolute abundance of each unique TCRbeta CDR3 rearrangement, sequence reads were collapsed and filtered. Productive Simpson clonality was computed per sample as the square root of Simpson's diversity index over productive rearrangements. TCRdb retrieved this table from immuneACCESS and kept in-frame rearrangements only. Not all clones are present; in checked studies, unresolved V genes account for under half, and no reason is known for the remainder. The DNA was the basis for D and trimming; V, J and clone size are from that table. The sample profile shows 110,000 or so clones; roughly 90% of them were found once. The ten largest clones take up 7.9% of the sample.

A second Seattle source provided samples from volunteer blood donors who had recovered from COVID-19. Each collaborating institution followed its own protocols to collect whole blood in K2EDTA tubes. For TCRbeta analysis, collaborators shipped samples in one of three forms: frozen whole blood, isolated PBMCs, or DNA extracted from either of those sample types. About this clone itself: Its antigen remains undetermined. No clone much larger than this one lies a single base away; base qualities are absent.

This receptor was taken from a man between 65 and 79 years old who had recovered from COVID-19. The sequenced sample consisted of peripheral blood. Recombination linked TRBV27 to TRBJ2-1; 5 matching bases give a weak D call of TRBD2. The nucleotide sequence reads TGTGCCAGCAGATTGCGTGGGAGCTCCTACAATGAGCAGTTCTTC. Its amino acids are CASRLRGSSYNEQFF.